One T cell receptor (beta chain) is described in this entry. Its antigen is unknown. The repertoire was sequenced with immunoSEQ multiplex PCR; TCRdb's copy has only in-frame clones and lacks some. The top ten hold approximately 2.4% of the sample, which has fewer than 40,000 clones, 65% to 80% seen once. This sample stems from a study of STAT5B mutations in CD4+ large granular lymphocyte leukemia. CDR3 length: 14 amino acids. CDR1 is MNHEY, CDR2 SVGAGI, per germline. Study-wide results and limits: Compared with healthy controls (2/35), patient top clones favored TRBV06 (8/27).

The gene calls are TRBV6-5 and TRBJ2-5; weak D call: TRBD2 (6 bases). The J call is doubtful: the DNA matches TRBJ2-7 better. Sequencing used CD4+ T cells from blood buffy coats. The sequence was obtained from a human donor in good health. The CDR3 coding sequence is TGTGCCAGCACCAATGGAGGGGTGTCCTACGAGCAGTACTTC. This gives the protein CASTNGGVSYEQYF.